A selection of T cell receptor beta chains follows, all from one sample in a study of regulatory T cells in long-lasting Graves disease. Each CDR3 protein gets one entry after TCRdb re-called the multiplex PCR reads with MiXCR. The sample carries 350,000 to 400,000 distinct CDR3 sequences, about 14% recorded once. The sequencing used peripheral blood mononuclear cells (PBMCs), collected at new diagnosis, from a patient treated with antithyroid drugs. These receptors originate from a female donor with Graves disease. CDR3s leave out the opening cysteine and the closing phenylalanine or tryptophan. Fields, in order: CDR3 protein, CDR3 length, V gene.

CDR3: ASSPVLGGYSPLH
length: 13
V: TRBV7-9

CDR3: ASSRYEQY
length: 8
V: TRBV28

CDR3: ASRFSRLGWETQY
length: 13
V: TRBV7-9

CDR3: ASRSTGYRAEKLF
length: 13
V: TRBV6-1

CDR3: ASSDSVSEAF
length: 10
V: TRBV6-2/TRBV6-3

CDR3: ASSSLVLGTPGNTIY
length: 15
V: TRBV27

CDR3: ASSLTSGGPDTQY
length: 13
V: TRBV6-1

CDR3: ASSTTARETADTQY
length: 14
V: TRBV7-2

CDR3: ASSQDRGTGDQETQY
length: 15
V: TRBV3-1

CDR3: ASSTSGGAWGYT
length: 12
V: TRBV27

CDR3: ASSLLGEGEKLF
length: 12
V: TRBV28

CDR3: ASSEGGLGTGELF
length: 13
V: TRBV6-1

CDR3: ASSGTSGNQETQY
length: 13
V: TRBV5-1

CDR3: ASSRTGGSYEQY
length: 12
V: TRBV12-3/TRBV12-4

CDR3: ASGLAGYQETQY
length: 12
V: TRBV19

CDR3: ASGYWIGALSPLH
length: 13
V: TRBV12-5

CDR3: SGMFPTDTQY
length: 10
V: TRBV20-1

CDR3: ASSLHRPSEAF
length: 11
V: TRBV3-1

CDR3: ASSFFGGYT
length: 9
V: TRBV28

CDR3: ASSWGGAGNEQF
length: 12
V: TRBV5-1

CDR3: ASSLYFGYRGGQY
length: 13
V: TRBV27

CDR3: ASSDTGRTYEQY
length: 12
V: TRBV6-1

CDR3: ASSQDSLGGGNYGYT
length: 15
V: TRBV3-1

CDR3: ASSLFGGSVDSPLH
length: 14
V: TRBV7-2

CDR3: SARDESGSGPNTGELF
length: 16
V: TRBV20-1

CDR3: AISESAGNQPQH
length: 12
V: TRBV10-3

CDR3: ASSPRGQANTEAF
length: 13
V: TRBV4-2

CDR3: SAGGGGPPAVAF
length: 12
V: TRBV20-1

CDR3: ASGLGPAVNYEQY
length: 13
V: TRBV12-5

CDR3: ASSPHFGTGFSYEQF
length: 15
V: TRBV7-2

CDR3: ASSVTSGSRTGELF
length: 14
V: TRBV5-6

CDR3: ASNYRGGSGNTIY
length: 13
V: TRBV6-1

CDR3: ASSYLVGRGGGDEQF
length: 15
V: TRBV6-2/TRBV6-3

CDR3: ASSLRGTSSRGADTQY
length: 16
V: TRBV7-3

CDR3: ASSQDPRGNQPQH
length: 13
V: TRBV3-1

CDR3: ASGTGGTVGY
length: 10
V: TRBV2

CDR3: AWSVDSGGNQPQH
length: 13
V: TRBV30